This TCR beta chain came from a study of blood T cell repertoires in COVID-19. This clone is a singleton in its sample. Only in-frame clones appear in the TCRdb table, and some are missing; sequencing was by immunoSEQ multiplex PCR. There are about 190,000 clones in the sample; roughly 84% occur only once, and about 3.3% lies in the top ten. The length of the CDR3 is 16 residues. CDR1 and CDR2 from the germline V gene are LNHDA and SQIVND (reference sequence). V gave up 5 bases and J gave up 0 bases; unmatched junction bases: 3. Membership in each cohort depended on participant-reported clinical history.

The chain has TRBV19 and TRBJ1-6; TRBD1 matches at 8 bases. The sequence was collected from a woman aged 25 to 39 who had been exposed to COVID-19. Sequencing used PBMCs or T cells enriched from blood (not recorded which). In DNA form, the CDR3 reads TGTGCCAGTAGTCCACAGGGGGACTCCTATAATTCACCCCTCCACTTT. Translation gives CASSPQGDSYNSPLHF.